This passage covers 7 T cell receptor beta chains from one sample sequenced in a study of CD8 T cells in Susac syndrome (dated by TCRdb to the late 2010s). Libraries were built with the immunoSEQ multiplex PCR assay. RNA was extracted using the RNeasy kit, and about 0.45 to 1 ug of the RNA was reverse transcribed with random hexamers. The public reads were reanalyzed by TCRdb: fastp trimming at Q25, MiXCR alignment, in-frame beta chains only. Each record represents a unique CDR3 protein, reported with the most common genes and DNA among its rows. The sample profile shows about 170,000 distinct CDR3 sequences; 90% to 95% of them were found once. Roughly 0.1% of the sample is in the top ten clones. Material: CD4+ T cells from PBMCs. These receptor sequences come from a human donor with multiple sclerosis.

This chain joins TRBV9 and TRBJ2-2; D remains unclear. Germline V CDR1 and CDR2: SGDLS, YYNGEE. The CDR3 has 13 residues. Trimming shortened V by 3 bases and J by 6 bases, and 9 bases separated the two germline ends. The CDR3 coding sequence is TGTGCCAGCAGCGGGTCAGTCGCCGGGGAGCTGTTTTTT. The encoded protein is CASSGSVAGELFF.

V and J are TRBV7-2 and TRBJ1-1, with D possibly matching TRBD1 (5 bases). Germline CDR1 is SGHTA and CDR2 is FQGNSA. V was pared by 2 bases and J by 3 bases, with 22 bases between. This CDR3 is built from 18 residues. The CDR3 coding sequence is TGTGCCAGCAGCTTATTTGTTGCGGGGGATTCGTATGACACTGAAGCTTTCTTT. It yields the protein CASSLFVAGDSYDTEAFF.

The chain has TRBV4-1 and TRBJ2-4, with 10 bases lining up with TRBD1. Germline loops: CDR1 MGHRA, CDR2 YSYEKL. This CDR3 region has 15 residues. J was trimmed by 8 bases and V by 0 bases; bases with no gene match: 4. This chain's CDR3 is CASSQDSGTGDIQYF. The CDR3 DNA reads TGCGCCAGCAGCCAAGATTCGGGGACAGGGGACATTCAGTACTTC.

J is TRBJ1-1 and V is TRBV5-1; 8 bases map to TRBD1. V lost 4 bases to trimming and J lost 7 bases; unmatched junction nucleotides: 9. Germline V gives CDR1 SGHRS, CDR2 YFSETQ. The CDR3 is 14 amino acids. The CDR3: CASSPTGQGVEAFF. The CDR3 DNA sequence: TGCGCCAGCAGCCCGACAGGACAGGGCGTTGAAGCTTTCTTT.

The chain carries TRBV12-3 or TRBV12-4 and TRBJ2-3; D not resolved. The V and J ends lost 2 bases and 1 base respectively, with 1 base between them. This CDR3 spans 12 amino acids. CDR3 region: CASSLRTDTQYF. In DNA form, the CDR3 reads TGTGCCAGCAGTTTACGCACAGATACGCAGTATTTT.

The chain uses TRBV28 and TRBJ2-5; D is uncertain. The CDR3 covers 12 residues. In germline, CDR1 is MDHEN, CDR2 SYDVKM. Trimming cost V 8 bases and J 5 bases, with 12 bases left between them. CDR3 amino acids: CASRNQWETQYF. DNA for the CDR3: TGTGCCAGCCGGAACCAGTGGGAGACCCAGTACTTC.

The chain has TRBV7-8 and TRBJ2-7, with 9 bases lining up with TRBD1. Germline V lookup: CDR1 SGHVS, CDR2 FQNEAQ. V lost 4 bases and J lost 6; bases outside the gene matches: 10. The CDR3 loop spans 15 amino acids. The CDR3 sequence: CASSSSGTGNFEQYF. The CDR3 DNA sequence: TGTGCCAGCAGCTCATCCGGGACAGGGAATTTCGAGCAGTACTTC.